The text below deals with one TCR beta chain. These data originate in a study of patients and donors after allogeneic stem cell transplantation. V lost 2 bases and J 1 base, leaving 11 bases between the germline ends. CDR3 length equals 15 residues. Germline CDR1 reads SGHDT; CDR2 reads YYEEEE. TCRdb used MiXCR to reprocess the RT-PCR reads, holding one entry per CDR3 protein. The sample has a few hundred thousand distinct CDR3 sequences; about 14% are singletons. This sequence joins TRBV5-6 and TRBJ2-3; D is ambiguous. Material for sequencing was blood, either unsorted or a sorted T cell fraction (not recorded which). This TCR derives from a human donor who was either an allogeneic HSCT recipient or a stem cell or donor lymphocyte infusion donor (not recorded which). It is not recorded whose cells these are; they may come from a transplant donor. In DNA, the CDR3 is TGTGCCAGCAGCTTTCTCGAGTTCGGCACAGATACGCAGTATTTT. Amino acids: CASSFLEFGTDTQYF.